This T cell receptor (beta chain) was identified in a study of blood T cell repertoires in COVID-19. In the original workflow: Researchers report that nucleated cell counts were estimated from reference gene primer amplification. Profiled with immunoSEQ multiplex PCR; TCRdb holds only in-frame clones, not every one. V, J and clone size are taken as reported in that table, and D and trimming were inferred from the DNA itself. The sample consists of a few hundred thousand clones, more than 75% of them appearing once. Ages ranged from about 18 to 100 years, with residence in around 24 US areas. This CDR3 is 13 amino acids long. Trimming pared 3 bases from V and 2 bases from J, leaving 7 bases between. In germline, CDR1 is PRHDT, CDR2 FYEKMQ (reference sequence).

The V call is TRBV13, the J call TRBJ2-5; D remains unclear. Sequenced sample: PBMCs or T cells enriched from blood (not recorded which). The source is a woman aged 25 to 39 who had recovered from COVID-19. The CDR3 DNA reads TGTGCCAGCAGCTTGGCAGAACAAGAGACCCAGTACTTC. This translates into CASSLAEQETQYF.